The 4 T cell receptor beta chains below all came from one sample that was sequenced in a study of blood T cell repertoires in COVID-19. TCRdb's copy holds only in-frame clones and misses some; the assay was immunoSEQ multiplex PCR. The sample lists 250,000 to 300,000 clones, 65% to 90% occurring once. The sequencing sample was made of peripheral blood. All receptors come from a man aged 50-60 years with active or convalescent COVID-19.

The chain carries TRBV18 and TRBJ1-5, with D possibly matching TRBD1 (6 bases). The CDR3 contains 14 residues. Germline V gene lookup returns CDR1 KGHSH and CDR2 LQKENI. V was pared by 8 bases and J by 3 bases, with 14 bases between. CDR3 DNA sequence: TGTGCCAGCACCGCCCCAGGGGTCAATCAGCCCCAGCATTTT. Protein product: CASTAPGVNQPQHF.

This sequence joins TRBV5-1 and TRBJ2-1; a weak D match, TRBD2 (6 bases). The CDR3 contains 16 residues. The ends were cut back, 0 bases at V and 4 bases at J, with 14 bases in the middle. The germline gives CDR1 SGHRS, CDR2 YFSETQ. The CDR3 sequence is CASSLEASAGYNEQFF. The CDR3 DNA sequence: TGCGCCAGCAGCTTGGAGGCTAGCGCAGGATACAATGAGCAGTTCTTC.

V is TRBV7-8 and J is TRBJ2-1, with D unclear. This CDR3 is 12 amino acids long. The germline gives CDR1 SGHVS, CDR2 FQNEAQ. The V end was cut by 5 bases, the J end by 9 bases, with 11 bases between. This CDR3 is CASSPPRGEQFF. In nucleotides, the CDR3 is TGTGCCAGCAGCCCCCCCCGAGGTGAGCAGTTCTTC.

V is TRBV5-4 and J is TRBJ1-2; 9 bases are a match to TRBD1. This CDR3 spans 14 amino acids. The V gene's germline CDR1 is SGHNT and CDR2 YYREEE (reference sequence). With 2 bases clipped from V and 5 bases from J, the junction kept 4 bases outside the gene matches. CDR3 nucleotides: TGTGCCAGCAGCTTTGAACAGGGGGCTTATGGCTACACCTTC. This codes for CASSFEQGAYGYTF.